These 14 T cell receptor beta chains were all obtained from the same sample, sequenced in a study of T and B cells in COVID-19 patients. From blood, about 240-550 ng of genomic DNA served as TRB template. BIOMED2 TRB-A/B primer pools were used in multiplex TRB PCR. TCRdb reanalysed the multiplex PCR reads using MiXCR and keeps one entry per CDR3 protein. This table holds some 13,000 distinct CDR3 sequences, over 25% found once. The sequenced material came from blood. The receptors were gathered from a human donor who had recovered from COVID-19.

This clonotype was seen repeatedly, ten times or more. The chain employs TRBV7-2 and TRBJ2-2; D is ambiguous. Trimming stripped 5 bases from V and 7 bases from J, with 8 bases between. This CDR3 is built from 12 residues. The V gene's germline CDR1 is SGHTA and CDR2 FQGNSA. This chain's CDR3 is CASSQGNGELFF. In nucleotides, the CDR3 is TGTGCCAGCAGCCAAGGGAACGGGGAGCTGTTTTTT.

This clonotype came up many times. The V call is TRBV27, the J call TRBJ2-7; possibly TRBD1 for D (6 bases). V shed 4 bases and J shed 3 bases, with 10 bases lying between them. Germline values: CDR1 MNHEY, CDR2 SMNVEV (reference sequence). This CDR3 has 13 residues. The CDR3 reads CASSYRQDYEQYF. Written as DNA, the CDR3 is TGTGCCAGCAGTTATCGACAGGACTACGAGCAGTACTTC.

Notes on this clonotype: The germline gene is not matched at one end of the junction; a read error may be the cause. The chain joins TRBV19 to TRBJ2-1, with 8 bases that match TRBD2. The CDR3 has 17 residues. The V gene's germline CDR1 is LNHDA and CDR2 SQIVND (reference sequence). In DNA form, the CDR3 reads TGTGCCAGTACCAACCGGGGGGGGGGGGGGAAGGGCAATGAACAGTTCTTC. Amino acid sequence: CASTNRGGGGKGNEQFF.

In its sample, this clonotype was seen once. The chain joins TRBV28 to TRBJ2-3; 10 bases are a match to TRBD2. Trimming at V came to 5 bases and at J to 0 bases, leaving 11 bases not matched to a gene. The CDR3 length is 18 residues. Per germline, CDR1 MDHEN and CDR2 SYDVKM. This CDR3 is CASSKRTSGGPSTDTQYF. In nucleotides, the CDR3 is TGTGCCAGCAGTAAGCGGACTAGCGGTGGACCTAGCACAGATACGCAGTATTTT.

CDR3 protein: CASSQTTSGRALDKNIQYF. The CDR3 coding sequence is TGTGCCAGCAGCCAAACGACTAGCGGGAGGGCCTTGGACAAAAACATTCAGTACTTC. The chain has TRBV14 and TRBJ2-4; 14 bases are shared with TRBD2. Trimming took 2 bases from V and 3 from J; bases not matched to a gene: 9. The length of the CDR3 is 19 residues. Germline-derived CDR1 and CDR2 are SGHDN and FVKESK.

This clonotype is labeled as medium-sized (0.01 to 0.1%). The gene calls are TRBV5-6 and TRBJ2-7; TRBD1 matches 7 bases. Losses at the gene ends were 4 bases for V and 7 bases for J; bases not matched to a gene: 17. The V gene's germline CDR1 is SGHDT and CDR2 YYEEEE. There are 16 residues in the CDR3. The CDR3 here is CASSRYIQTGEGEQYF. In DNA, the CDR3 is TGTGCCAGCAGCCGATACATACAAACAGGGGAAGGTGAGCAGTACTTC.

In nucleotides, the CDR3 is TGCAGTGGCACAGGGTTTAGTCGCACAGATACGCAGTATTTT. It yields the protein CSGTGFSRTDTQYF. This chain connects TRBV20-1 to TRBJ2-3; possibly TRBD1 for D (6 bases). The germline V gene has CDR1 DFQATT and CDR2 SNEGSKA (reference sequence). The CDR3 sequence is 14 residues long. Deletions cut 7 bases from V and 1 base from J, with 15 bases between.

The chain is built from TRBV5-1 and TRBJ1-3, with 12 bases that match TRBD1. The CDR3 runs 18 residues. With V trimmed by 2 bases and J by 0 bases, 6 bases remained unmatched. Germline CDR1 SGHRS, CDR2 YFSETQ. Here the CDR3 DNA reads TGCGCCAGCAGCTTCGGGACAGGGGGCTTCATCTCTGGAAACACCATATATTTT. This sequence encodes CASSFGTGGFISGNTIYF.

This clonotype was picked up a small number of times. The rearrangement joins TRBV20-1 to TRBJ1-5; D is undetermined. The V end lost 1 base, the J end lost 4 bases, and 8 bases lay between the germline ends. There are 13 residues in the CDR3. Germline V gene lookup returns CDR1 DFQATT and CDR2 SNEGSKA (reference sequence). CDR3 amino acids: CSARVRGNQPQHF. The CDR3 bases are TGCAGTGCTAGAGTGCGGGGAAATCAGCCCCAGCATTTT.

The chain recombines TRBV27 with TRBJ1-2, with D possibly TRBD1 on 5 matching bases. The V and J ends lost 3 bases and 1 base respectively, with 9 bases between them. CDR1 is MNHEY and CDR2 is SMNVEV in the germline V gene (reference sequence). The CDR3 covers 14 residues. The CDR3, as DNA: TGTGCCAGCAGTTTTGTGGGGGGTAACTATGGCTACACCTTC. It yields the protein CASSFVGGNYGYTF.

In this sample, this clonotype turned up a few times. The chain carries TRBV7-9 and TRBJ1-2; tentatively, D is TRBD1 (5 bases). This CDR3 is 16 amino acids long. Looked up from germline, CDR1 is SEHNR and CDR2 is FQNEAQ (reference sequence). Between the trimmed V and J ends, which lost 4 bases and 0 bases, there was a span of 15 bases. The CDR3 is CASSYIGGEANYGYTF. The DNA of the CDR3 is TGTGCCAGCAGCTATATCGGGGGGGAGGCTAACTATGGCTACACCTTC. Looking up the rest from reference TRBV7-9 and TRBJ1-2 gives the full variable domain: DTGVSQNPRHKITKRGQNVTFRCDPISEHNRLYWYRQTLGQGPEFLTYFQNEAQLEKSRLLSDRFSAERPKGSFSTLEIQRTEQGDSAMYLCASSYIGGEANYGYTFGSGTRLTVV.

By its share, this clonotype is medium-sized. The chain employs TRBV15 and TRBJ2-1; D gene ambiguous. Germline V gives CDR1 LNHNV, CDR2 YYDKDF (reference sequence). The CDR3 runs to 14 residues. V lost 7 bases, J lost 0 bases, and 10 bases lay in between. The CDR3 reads CATTRASSYNEQFF. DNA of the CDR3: TGTGCCACCACCCGAGCGAGCTCCTACAATGAGCAGTTCTTC.

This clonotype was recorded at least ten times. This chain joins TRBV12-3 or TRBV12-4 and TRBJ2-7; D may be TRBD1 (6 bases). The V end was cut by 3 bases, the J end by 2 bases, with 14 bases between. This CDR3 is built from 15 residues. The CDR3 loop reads CASSFAGGPAYEQYF. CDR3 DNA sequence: TGTGCCAGCAGTTTTGCTGGGGGCCCAGCCTACGAGCAGTACTTC.

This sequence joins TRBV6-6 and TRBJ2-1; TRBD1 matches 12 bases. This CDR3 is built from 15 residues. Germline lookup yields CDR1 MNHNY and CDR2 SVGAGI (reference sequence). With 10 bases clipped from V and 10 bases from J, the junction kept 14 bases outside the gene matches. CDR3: CATIPGTGGGREQFF. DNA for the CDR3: TGTGCCACGATCCCCGGGACAGGGGGCGGACGGGAGCAGTTCTTC.